The 12 T cell receptor beta chains below were found in one sample sequenced in a study of control samples from healthy donors and cancer patients. Sequencing was performed with immunoSEQ multiplex PCR; in TCRdb, only in-frame clones are kept and a portion is missing. The table has about 150,000 clones, roughly 88% seen once. The sequenced sample was blood. The receptors originated from a man aged 18 to 30 in good health.

The genes are TRBV6-5 and TRBJ2-3; D is undetermined. The CDR3 contains 14 residues. Germline V gene sequence: CDR1 MNHEY, CDR2 SVGAGI. V dropped 7 bases and J dropped 0 bases, with 11 bases sitting between them. The CDR3 nucleotides are TGTGCCAGCACCGCTCAGGCTAGCACAGATACGCAGTATTTT. Its protein product is CASTAQASTDTQYF.

Only a few counts were recorded for this clone. V and J are TRBV3-1 (or the pseudogene TRBV3-2) and TRBJ2-6; D gene ambiguous. This CDR3 region has 13 residues. Trimming stripped 3 bases from V and 4 bases from J, with 4 bases between. Germline lookup yields CDR1 LGHDT and CDR2 YNNKEL (reference sequence). CDR3 in amino acids: CASSHRGANVLTF. CDR3 bases: TGTGCCAGCAGCCATCGAGGGGCCAACGTCCTGACTTTC.

The J gene is TRBJ2-7, the V gene TRBV21-1; the table's D gene call, TRBD2, was not cross checked with the DNA. TRBV21-1 corresponds to a pseudogene. This CDR3 spans 16 amino acids. CDR3 DNA: TGTGCCAGCAGCAAAGTGTCTGAGGTTTTCTCCTACGAGCAGTACTTC. As protein: CASSKVSEVFSYEQYF.

J is TRBJ2-1 and V is TRBV6-5, with a tentative D call TRBD1 (6 bases). Trimming took 7 bases from V and 9 from J, leaving 19 bases between them. CDR1 and CDR2 (germline): MNHEY, SVGAGI. The CDR3 runs to 14 residues. The CDR3 sequence is CASNPDSPPTEQFF. CDR3 DNA sequence: TGTGCCAGCAACCCGGACAGCCCCCCGACTGAGCAGTTCTTC.

The chain recombines TRBV9 with TRBJ2-4; D unclear. Germline V gene lookup returns CDR1 SGDLS and CDR2 YYNGEE. The CDR3 is made up of 13 amino acids. V lost 7 bases to trimming and J lost 3 bases, with 11 bases between them. CDR3 DNA: TGTGCCAGCTGGGATCGAGTCAAAAACATTCAGTACTTC. This codes for CASWDRVKNIQYF.

The rearrangement links TRBV28 to TRBJ1-3, with TRBD1 as a possible D gene (5 bases). V shed 1 base and J shed 0 bases, with 16 bases lying between them. This CDR3 has 18 residues. Germline V gives CDR1 MDHEN, CDR2 SYDVKM. The CDR3 bases are TGTGCCAGCAGTTTATCCGGCTATGAGGGGACCTCTGGAAACACCATATATTTT. It is translated as CASSLSGYEGTSGNTIYF.

The genes are TRBV5-1 and TRBJ2-5; TRBD1 might be the D (6 bases). Germline CDR1 SGHRS, CDR2 YFSETQ. V lost 1 base and J lost 0, with 10 bases in between. The CDR3 contains 15 residues. CDR3 nucleotides: TGCGCCAGCAGCTTGACCCACAGGGACCAAGAGACCCAGTACTTC. Translated: CASSLTHRDQETQYF.

This clone was counted only a few times. CDR3 nucleotide sequence: TGTGCCAGCGGGAACAGGGCAGCCAATGAGCAGTTCTTC. Translation: CASGNRAANEQFF. The chain carries TRBV27 and TRBJ2-1, with a tentative D call TRBD1 (6 bases). Trimming removed 8 bases at V and 6 bases at J, with 14 bases between. There are 13 residues in the CDR3. Per germline, CDR1 MNHEY and CDR2 SMNVEV (reference sequence).

V is TRBV2 and J is TRBJ2-5; tentative D call: TRBD1 (5 bases). V was trimmed by 4 bases and J by 5 bases, leaving 8 bases between them. CDR1 and CDR2 from the germline V gene are SNHLY and FYNNEI. There are 12 residues in the CDR3. CDR3 region: CASSGRVETQYF. CDR3 nucleotides: TGTGCCAGCAGTGGCAGGGTGGAGACCCAGTACTTC.

The chain links TRBV2 to TRBJ1-2; D gene unclear. Germline assignment: CDR1 SNHLY and CDR2 FYNNEI. This CDR3 contains 13 residues. The V end was cut by 3 bases, the J end by 4 bases, with 9 bases between. The CDR3 loop reads CASSEPVGYGYTF. CDR3 DNA sequence: TGTGCCAGCAGTGAGCCCGTCGGCTATGGCTACACCTTC.

This chain connects TRBV5-8 to TRBJ1-6, with a tentative D call TRBD1 (5 bases). CDR1 and CDR2 from the germline V gene are SGHTS and YDEGEE. The CDR3 extends over 16 amino acids. V was shortened by 4 bases and J by 7 bases, with 18 bases between the two germline ends. The DNA for the CDR3 is TGTGCCAGCAGCCCGTGGGGACGCGAGAGAAATTCACCCCTCCACTTT. Translation gives CASSPWGRERNSPLHF. Based on the CDR3 plus reference TRBV5-8 and TRBJ1-6, the full variable domain is EAGVTQSPTHLIKTRGQQATLRCSPISGHTSVYWYQQALGLGLQFLLWYDEGEERNRGNFPPRFSGRQFPNYSSELNVNALELEDSALYLCASSPWGRERNSPLHFGNGTRLTVT.

The V call is TRBV5-6, the J call TRBJ2-7; 8 bases are shared with TRBD1. With 4 bases clipped from V and 5 bases from J, the junction kept 5 bases outside the gene matches. CDR1 SGHDT and CDR2 YYEEEE come from the germline V gene. The CDR3 consists of 13 residues. The CDR3 sequence: CASSAGQGDEQYF. DNA of the CDR3: TGTGCCAGCAGCGCAGGACAGGGAGACGAGCAGTACTTC.